This T cell receptor (beta chain) was captured in a study of cytomegalovirus exposure and HLA in healthy donors (dated by TCRdb to the late 2010s). At the level of the whole study: According to a later analysis, one platform produced both the roughly 120 validation repertoires and the roughly 660 repertoires of the first cohort. The study was designed to test whether signatures of past pathogen exposure could be identified by cataloging public T cell receptors. In addition to the first cohort of 650 to 750 subjects, a separate validation cohort of over 90 different subjects was used. The study combined high-throughput TCR immunosequencing, statistical association of individual TCRs with disease status, and machine learning to predict cytomegalovirus infection status. General study outcomes and caveats: The authors suggested that the approach could potentially be generalized to other disease states and immunological phenotypes. Cytomegalovirus status was reported to be diagnosed by the classifier with high specificity and sensitivity in both the original and validation cohorts. A later analysis found that TCRs clustered in the first cohort also tended to co-occur in the 120 validation repertoires, with just under 95% of cluster scores above 0. Most TCR sequences were seen in very few donors, while some public TCRs were found in many individuals. A later analysis had no HLA typing for the validation cohort, so co-occurrence there was scored across all 130 or so repertoires. A few of the identified cytomegalovirus-associated TCR beta chains were confirmed in vitro to be specific for cytomegalovirus antigens. The study gave a list of more than 150 TCR beta chains associated with cytomegalovirus.

Comment on this clone: Its recognized antigen is unknown. Per-nucleotide qualities are absent, and no much larger clonotype sits a single base away.

The library came from the immunoSEQ multiplex PCR assay. As for the original processing: A statistical classification framework was built to diagnose cytomegalovirus status from the catalog of TCR beta chain sequences. Drawn from immuneACCESS, this table holds only the in-frame rearrangements with V and J called that TCRdb kept. Clones are partly lost; checked studies trace under half to an unresolved V gene and leave the rest unexplained. V, J and clone size are those of that table, while D and trimming were read from the DNA. In this sample the table shows some 99,000 clones, 85% to 90% of which occur a single time. The top ten clones comprise around 2.1% of the sample. Separate from the approximately 700-subject first cohort, the validation cohort of 95 to 150 subjects was the group to which the donors belonged. V ends up 4 bases short and J 7 bases short, with an unmatched junction base count of 3. The cysteine opens and the phenylalanine closes a CDR3 of 14 amino acids. Here the CDR3 DNA is all that survives: 42 bases in frame from base 1. The germline V gene encodes CDR1 SGHDT and CDR2 YYEEEE.

The material sequenced was PBMCs. The rearrangement joined TRBV5-6 to TRBJ1-5; the junction holds 12 bases that match TRBD1. This TCR was sampled from a woman aged 18-29 years in good health and CMV-seronegative. The CDR3 protein is CASSMGQGAQPQHF. The DNA is as follows: TGTGCCAGCAGCATGGGACAGGGGGCCCAGCCCCAGCATTTT.